The present TCR beta chain was sequenced within a study of T cells in Graves' hyperthyroidism and ophthalmopathy. Graves' hyperthyroidism was deemed stable given no ophthalmopathy progression within 18 months. Pregnant or lactating patients were excluded, as were those with uncontrolled infection or other autoimmune disease. This clonotype was picked up many times. TCR beta CDR3 region amplification was performed from RNA transcripts. HTBI primers were used for first-round RT-PCR of the TCR CDR3. TCRdb redid the calling of the multiplex PCR reads with MiXCR, one entry per CDR3 protein. The sample lists hundreds of thousands of distinct CDR3 sequences, 15% to 20% occurring once. The CDR3 is 14 amino acids. The V and J ends lost 5 bases and 0 bases, in that order; junction bases with no gene match: 4. From germline, CDR1 is SGHTA and CDR2 FQGNSA.

The sequence was obtained from a woman between 25 and 40 years old with Graves' hyperthyroidism. The chain links TRBV7-2 to TRBJ2-7, with 7 bases aligning to TRBD1. The specimen sequenced was blood. The CDR3 here is CASSGQVISYEQYF. For the CDR3, the DNA is TGTGCCAGCAGCGGACAGGTTATCTCCTACGAGCAGTACTTC.